The 3 T cell receptor beta chains listed next were all sequenced from one sample in a study of blood T cell repertoires in COVID-19. The data were produced by immunoSEQ multiplex PCR, yet TCRdb's version contains in-frame clones alone and is incomplete. The table has over 65,000 clones, around nine tenths seen once. Specimen: peripheral blood. These receptor sequences come from a human donor in a cohort sampled during active COVID-19.

The V gene is TRBV3-1 (or the pseudogene TRBV3-2), the J gene TRBJ2-2; the D gene is possibly TRBD2 (6 bases). Looked up from germline, CDR1 is LGHDT and CDR2 is YNNKEL (reference sequence). The CDR3 length is 16 residues. V was clipped by 4 bases and J by 6 bases, with 18 bases between them. This chain's CDR3 is CASSLDAGTEPGELFF. CDR3 bases: TGTGCCAGCAGCCTAGACGCCGGGACTGAGCCCGGGGAGCTGTTTTTT.

On this clone itself: The junction departs from germline at one end; a sequencing error may be responsible. Here the CDR3 DNA reads TGTGCCAGCAGACAGGTTGGAAACTCTGGCTACACCTTC. This gives the protein CASRQVGNSGYTF. The V call is TRBV6-5, the J call TRBJ1-2; weak D call: TRBD1 (5 bases). This CDR3 has 13 amino acids. Germline CDR1 MNHEY, CDR2 SVGAGI.

The chain employs TRBV5-1 and TRBJ2-5, with 9 bases matching TRBD1. V trimming: 2 bases; J trimming: 3 bases; junction bases outside the gene matches: 2. This CDR3 is built from 14 residues. Germline V lookup: CDR1 SGHRS, CDR2 YFSETQ. The CDR3 DNA sequence: TGCGCCAGCAGCTTCTGGACAGGGGAAGAGACCCAGTACTTC. Its translation: CASSFWTGEETQYF.